The T cell receptor beta chain described here comes from a study of T cell repertoires in cytomegalovirus infection. Study-level background: It can be stated that public TCR beta signatures indicated CMV infection as well as a matching HLA type.

MiXCR was run by TCRdb on the reads, yielding one entry per CDR3 protein. This table holds about 680,000 distinct CDR3 sequences, 20% to 25% found once. Details on this clonotype: Given a much more abundant clone one base away, this may be a read error.

This sequence originates from a human donor in good health (CMV status not recorded). Some clones in this sample may be carry-over from other donors' samples. Sequencing was carried out using CD8+ T cells from PBMCs.

CDR3 loop: CANSFGSGGGNEQFF. CDR3 nucleotides: TGTGCCAACAGCTTTGGTAGCGGGGGAGGCAATGAGCAGTTCTTC. The chain has TRBV7-6 and TRBJ2-1, with 9 nucleotides matching TRBD2. CDR3 length equals 15 residues. Germline V CDR1 and CDR2: SGHVS, FNYEAQ.